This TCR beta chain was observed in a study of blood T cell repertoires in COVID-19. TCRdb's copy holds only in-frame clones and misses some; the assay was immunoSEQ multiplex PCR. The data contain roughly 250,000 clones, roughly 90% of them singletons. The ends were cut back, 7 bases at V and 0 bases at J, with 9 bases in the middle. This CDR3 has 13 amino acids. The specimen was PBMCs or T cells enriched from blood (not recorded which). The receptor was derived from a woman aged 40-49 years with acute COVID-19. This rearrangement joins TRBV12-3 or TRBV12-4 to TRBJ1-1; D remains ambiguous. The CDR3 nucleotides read TGTGCCAGCACCCCGTGGCTGAACACTGAAGCTTTCTTT. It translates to CASTPWLNTEAFF.